The 16 T cell receptor beta chains given below trace back to one sample, sequenced in a study of Graves' ophthalmopathy and Graves' hyperthyroidism. TCR beta CDR3 regions were amplified from RNA transcripts. RT-PCR was first run with HTBI primers, then multiplex PCR in a second round. From the multiplex PCR reads, TCRdb called clonotypes with MiXCR, one entry per CDR3 protein. The sample carries approximately 700,000 distinct CDR3 sequences, roughly 41% recorded once. Input material: peripheral blood. The receptors originated from an adult man with Graves' ophthalmopathy.

Only one count was recorded for this clonotype. This chain's CDR3 is CSVGLGQGYEQYF. For the CDR3, the DNA is TGCAGCGTTGGGCTGGGACAGGGCTACGAGCAGTACTTC. V is TRBV29-1 and J is TRBJ2-5; 9 nucleotides match TRBD1. The J call could be wrong; TRBJ2-7 is a better fit for the DNA end. Looked up from germline, CDR1 is SQVTM and CDR2 is ANQGSEA. The CDR3 consists of 13 residues.

The genes are TRBV10-2 and TRBJ1-1; D gene unclear. Trimming removed 6 bases at V and 4 bases at J, with 15 bases between. This CDR3 is built from 14 residues. CDR1 is WSHSY, CDR2 SAAADI, per germline. CDR3 nucleotides: TGCGCCAGCAGGCAAACCTTGGGCGGCACTGAAGCTTTCTTT. It codes for CASRQTLGGTEAFF.

This clonotype was seen many times. This sequence joins TRBV5-1 and TRBJ2-6; D is uncertain. Trimming left V 4 bases short and J 2 bases short, with 10 bases between. CDR1 is SGHRS, CDR2 YFSETQ, per germline. This CDR3 contains 15 residues. The chain's CDR3 is CASSPLNTGANVLTF. CDR3 sequence (DNA): TGCGCCAGCAGCCCTCTGAATACTGGGGCCAACGTCCTGACTTTC. Looking up the rest from reference TRBV5-1 and TRBJ2-6 gives the full variable domain: KAGVTQTPRYLIKTRGQQVTLSCSPISGHRSVSWYQQTPGQGLQFLFEYFSETQRNKGNFPGRFSGRQFSNSRSEMNVSTLELGDSALYLCASSPLNTGANVLTFGAGSRLTVL.

Many counts were recorded for this clonotype. The chain combines TRBV15 with TRBJ1-1; tentative D call: TRBD1 (5 bases). The CDR3 has 18 amino acids. Germline V gene lookup returns CDR1 LNHNV and CDR2 YYDKDF (reference sequence). Trimming removed 0 bases at V and 1 base at J, with 18 bases between. This chain's CDR3 is CATSRESGPFTGNTEAFF. CDR3 coding DNA: TGTGCCACCAGCAGAGAATCGGGGCCCTTCACGGGGAACACTGAAGCTTTCTTT.

This clonotype has a count of ten or more. Germline is not matched at one junction end, which may reflect a read error. V and J are TRBV7-7 and TRBJ2-5; D is ambiguous. Germline assignment: CDR1 SSHAT and CDR2 FNYEAQ (reference sequence). The length of the CDR3 is 16 residues. The CDR3 DNA sequence: TGTGCTAGCAGCTTAGCAGTGGCAGGAAGCCAAGAGACCCAGTACTTC. Translated: CASSLAVAGSQETQYF.

The rearrangement uses TRBV7-9 and TRBJ2-5; D unclear. Deletions cut 4 bases from V and 4 bases from J, with 10 bases between. Germline CDR1 and CDR2: SEHNR and FQNEAQ (reference sequence). This CDR3 is 13 amino acids long. The CDR3 DNA is TGTGCCAGCAGCTACAACGCTTTAGAGACCCAGTACTTC. Protein: CASSYNALETQYF. Full variable domain (outside the CDR3, taken from reference TRBV7-9 and TRBJ2-5): DTGVSQNPRHKITKRGQNVTFRCDPISEHNRLYWYRQTLGQGPEFLTYFQNEAQLEKSRLLSDRFSAERPKGSFSTLEIQRTEQGDSAMYLCASSYNALETQYFGPGTRLLVL.

Ten or more counts support this clonotype. The V and J genes are TRBV15 and TRBJ1-4; maybe TRBD1 (5 bases). Trimming pared 1 base from V and 13 bases from J, leaving 19 bases between. Germline-derived CDR1 and CDR2 are LNHNV and YYDKDF (reference sequence). This CDR3 contains 15 residues. The CDR3 here is CATSRVEGSIVGLFF. CDR3 in DNA: TGTGCCACCAGCAGAGTGGAGGGGTCTATTGTCGGACTGTTTTTT.

This clonotype has more than one count but fewer than ten. The rearrangement uses TRBV7-9 and TRBJ1-1, with a weak D call TRBD1 (5 bases). The CDR3 runs to 17 residues. The V gene lost 0 bases and the J gene lost 1 base, with 15 bases spanning the gap. Per the germline V gene, CDR1 is SEHNR and CDR2 is FQNEAQ (reference sequence). CDR3 bases: TGTGCCAGCAGCTTAGCGATCCGGGAAGGGGCGAACACTGAAGCTTTCTTT. Residues: CASSLAIREGANTEAFF.

The rearrangement uses TRBV25-1 and TRBJ2-2; 9 bases fit TRBD1. From germline, CDR1 is MGHDK and CDR2 SYGVNS. With 5 bases clipped from V and 4 bases from J, the junction kept 8 bases outside the gene matches. This CDR3 comprises 16 residues. The DNA for the CDR3 is TGTGCCAGCAGTCCACGGACAGGGGTTGTCACCGGGGAGCTGTTTTTT. Its translation: CASSPRTGVVTGELFF.

The rearrangement joins TRBV20-1 to TRBJ1-6; 9 nucleotides line up with TRBD1. Germline-derived CDR1 and CDR2 are DFQATT and SNEGSKA (reference sequence). Trimming took 2 bases from V and 9 from J; bases not matched to a gene: 8. CDR3 size: 15 residues. The CDR3 region is CSARSPGQGRSPLHF. DNA of the CDR3: TGCAGTGCTAGATCCCCGGGACAGGGACGTTCACCCCTCCACTTT.

The rearrangement joins TRBV4-3 to TRBJ1-1, with 7 bases that match TRBD1. The CDR3 spans 15 residues. Germline V CDR1 and CDR2: LGHNA, YSLEER. The junction had 2 bases not matched to a gene; V was cut back by 1 base and J by 0 bases. This CDR3 is CASSQVTGMNTEAFF. The CDR3 nucleotides are TGCGCCAGCAGCCAAGTGACAGGGATGAACACTGAAGCTTTCTTT.

This sequence joins TRBV15 and TRBJ2-6; 8 nucleotides match TRBD1. The CDR3 is 17 residues long. V trimming: 7 bases; J trimming: 13 bases; junction bases outside the gene matches: 21. Looked up from germline, CDR1 is LNHNV and CDR2 is YYDKDF (reference sequence). The CDR3 DNA follows: TGTGCCACCACTCCCGGGTCAGGGGGCGACGACAATGGTGTCCTGACTTTC. Translation: CATTPGSGGDDNGVLTF.

The chain employs TRBV12-3 or TRBV12-4 and TRBJ2-5; 10 positions match TRBD2. V lost 5 bases, J lost 6 bases, and 9 bases stayed unmatched. This CDR3 is built from 15 residues. CDR3 sequence (DNA): TGTGCCAGCAGTGAAGGAGCGGGGGGGCCGCAGACCCAGTACTTC. Its protein product is CASSEGAGGPQTQYF.

CDR3 loop: CASSGTGGHEKLFF. The CDR3 bases are TGTGCCAGCAGCGGGACAGGGGGCCATGAAAAACTGTTTTTT. The chain is built from TRBV7-9 and TRBJ1-4; 12 nucleotides line up with TRBD1. V was pared by 5 bases and J by 6 bases, with 1 base of the junction left unmatched. Germline V gives CDR1 SEHNR, CDR2 FQNEAQ (reference sequence). The CDR3 is made up of 14 amino acids.

The chain couples TRBV20-1 to TRBJ1-5, with D unclear. The CDR3 is made up of 14 amino acids. The V end lost 0 bases, the J end lost 7 bases, and 13 bases lay between the germline ends. Germline values: CDR1 DFQATT, CDR2 SNEGSKA (reference sequence). The CDR3 loop is CSARDQAGIQPQHF. In DNA form, the CDR3 reads TGCAGTGCTAGAGATCAGGCAGGAATCCAGCCCCAGCATTTT.

This clonotype occurred once. A read error may explain this, as a much larger clone is one base away. This rearrangement joins TRBV7-9 to TRBJ1-2; D gene unclear. The CDR3 sequence is 13 residues long. CDR1 is SEHNR and CDR2 is FQNEAQ in the germline V gene (reference sequence). The CDR3 region has the DNA TGTGCCGGCAGCTTAGAGCGAGAGGCGGGCTACACCTTC. It codes for CAGSLEREAGYTF.